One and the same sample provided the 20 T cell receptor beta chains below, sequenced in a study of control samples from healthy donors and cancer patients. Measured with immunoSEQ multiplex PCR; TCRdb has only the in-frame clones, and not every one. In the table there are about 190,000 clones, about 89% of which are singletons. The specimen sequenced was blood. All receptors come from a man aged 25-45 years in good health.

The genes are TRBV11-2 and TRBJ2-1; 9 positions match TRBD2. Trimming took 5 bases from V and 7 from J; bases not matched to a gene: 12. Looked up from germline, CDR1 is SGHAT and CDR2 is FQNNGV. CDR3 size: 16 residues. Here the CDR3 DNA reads TGTGCCAGCAGCCCAATTCGCGGGGGGGCGGGGAATGAGCAGTTCTTC. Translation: CASSPIRGGAGNEQFF.

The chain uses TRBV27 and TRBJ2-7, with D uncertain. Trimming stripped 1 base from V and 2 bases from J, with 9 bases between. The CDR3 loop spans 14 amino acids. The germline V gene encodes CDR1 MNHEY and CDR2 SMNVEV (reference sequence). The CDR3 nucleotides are TGTGCCAGCAGTTTATTGACTGCGCCCTACGAGCAGTACTTC. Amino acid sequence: CASSLLTAPYEQYF.

The CDR3 sequence is CASSEEPRERGNTIYF. CDR3 coding DNA: TGTGCCAGCAGTGAAGAACCCAGGGAGAGAGGAAACACCATATATTTT. The V gene is TRBV6-1, the J gene TRBJ1-3; tentatively, D is TRBD1 (5 bases). V was pared by 1 base and J by 4 bases, with 14 bases between. The CDR3 loop spans 16 amino acids. Germline V CDR1 and CDR2: MNHNS, SASEGT.

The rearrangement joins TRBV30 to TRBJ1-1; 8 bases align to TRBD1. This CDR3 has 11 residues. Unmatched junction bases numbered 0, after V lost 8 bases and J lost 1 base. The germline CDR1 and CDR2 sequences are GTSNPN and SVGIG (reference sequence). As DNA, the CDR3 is TGTGCCGGACAGGGGAACACTGAAGCTTTCTTT. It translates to CAGQGNTEAFF.

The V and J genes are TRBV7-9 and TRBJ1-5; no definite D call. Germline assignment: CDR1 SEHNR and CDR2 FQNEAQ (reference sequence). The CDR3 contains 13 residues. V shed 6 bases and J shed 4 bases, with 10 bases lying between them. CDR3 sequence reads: CASSPDLNQPQHF. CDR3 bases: TGTGCCAGCAGTCCGGACCTGAATCAGCCCCAGCATTTT.

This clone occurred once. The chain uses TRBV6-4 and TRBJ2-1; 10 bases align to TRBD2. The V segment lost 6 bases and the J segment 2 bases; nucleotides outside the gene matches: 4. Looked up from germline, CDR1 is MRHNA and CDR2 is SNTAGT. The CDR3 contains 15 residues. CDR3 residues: CASSEAGGTYNEQFF. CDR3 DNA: TGTGCCAGCAGCGAAGCGGGGGGGACCTACAATGAGCAGTTCTTC.

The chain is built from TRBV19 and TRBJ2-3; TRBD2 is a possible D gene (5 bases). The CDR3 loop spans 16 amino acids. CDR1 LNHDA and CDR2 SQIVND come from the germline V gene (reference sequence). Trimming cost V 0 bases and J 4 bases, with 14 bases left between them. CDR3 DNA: TGTGCCAGTAGTATAGACCCCCGGGGAAGGCCAGATACGCAGTATTTT. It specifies CASSIDPRGRPDTQYF.

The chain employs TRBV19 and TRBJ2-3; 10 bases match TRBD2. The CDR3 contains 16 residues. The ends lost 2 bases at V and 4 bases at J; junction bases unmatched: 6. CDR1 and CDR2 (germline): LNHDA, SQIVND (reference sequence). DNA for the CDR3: TGTGCCAGTAGTATACTAGCGGGGGCGAGGCCAGATACGCAGTATTTT. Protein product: CASSILAGARPDTQYF. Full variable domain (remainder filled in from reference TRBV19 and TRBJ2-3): DGGITQSPKYLFRKEGQNVTLSCEQNLNHDAMYWYRQDPGQGLRLIYYSQIVNDFQKGDIAEGYSVSREKKESFPLTVTSAQKNPTAFYLCASSILAGARPDTQYFGPGTRLTVL.

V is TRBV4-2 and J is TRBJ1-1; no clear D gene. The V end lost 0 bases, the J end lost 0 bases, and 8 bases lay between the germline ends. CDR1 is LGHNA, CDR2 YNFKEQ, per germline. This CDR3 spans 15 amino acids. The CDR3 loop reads CASSQDYLLNTEAFF. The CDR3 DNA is TGTGCCAGCAGCCAAGATTACCTTCTGAACACTGAAGCTTTCTTT.

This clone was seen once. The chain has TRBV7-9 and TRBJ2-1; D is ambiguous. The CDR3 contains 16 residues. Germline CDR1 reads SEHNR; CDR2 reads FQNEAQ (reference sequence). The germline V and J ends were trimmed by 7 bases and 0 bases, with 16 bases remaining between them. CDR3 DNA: TGTGCCAGCACCCCACTGGCTGGGTACTCCTACAATGAGCAGTTCTTC. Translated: CASTPLAGYSYNEQFF.

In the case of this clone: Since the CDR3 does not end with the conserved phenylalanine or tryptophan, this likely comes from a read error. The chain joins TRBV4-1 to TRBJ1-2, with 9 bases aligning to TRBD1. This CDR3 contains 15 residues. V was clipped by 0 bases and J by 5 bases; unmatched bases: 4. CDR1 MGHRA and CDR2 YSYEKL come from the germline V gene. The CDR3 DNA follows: TGCGCCAGCAGCCAAGATCAAGGACAGGGGTATGGCTACACCTGC. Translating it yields CASSQDQGQGYGYTC.

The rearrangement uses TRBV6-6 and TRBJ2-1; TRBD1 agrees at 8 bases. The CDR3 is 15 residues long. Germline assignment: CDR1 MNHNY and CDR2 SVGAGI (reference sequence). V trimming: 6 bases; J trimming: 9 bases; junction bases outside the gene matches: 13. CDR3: CASRQGQGMVGEQFF. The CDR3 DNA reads TGTGCCAGCAGGCAAGGACAGGGAATGGTAGGTGAGCAGTTCTTC.

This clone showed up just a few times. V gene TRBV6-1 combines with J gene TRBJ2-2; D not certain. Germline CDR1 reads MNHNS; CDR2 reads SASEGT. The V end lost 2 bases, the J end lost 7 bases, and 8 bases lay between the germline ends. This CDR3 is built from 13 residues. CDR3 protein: CASSESRIGELFF. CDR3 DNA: TGTGCCAGCAGTGAATCGCGAATCGGGGAGCTGTTTTTT.

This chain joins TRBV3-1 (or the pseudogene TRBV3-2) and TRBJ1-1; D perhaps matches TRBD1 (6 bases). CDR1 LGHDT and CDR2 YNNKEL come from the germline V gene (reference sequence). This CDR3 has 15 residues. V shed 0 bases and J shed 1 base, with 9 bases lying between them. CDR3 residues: CASSQEGGWNTEAFF. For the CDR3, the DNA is TGTGCCAGCAGCCAAGAAGGGGGGTGGAACACTGAAGCTTTCTTT.

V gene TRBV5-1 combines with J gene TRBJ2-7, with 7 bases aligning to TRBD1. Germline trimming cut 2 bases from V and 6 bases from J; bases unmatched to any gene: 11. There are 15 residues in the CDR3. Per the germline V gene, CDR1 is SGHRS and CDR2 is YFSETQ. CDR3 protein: CASSFIGDRPTEQYF. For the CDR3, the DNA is TGCGCCAGCAGCTTTATTGGGGACAGACCTACCGAGCAGTACTTC.

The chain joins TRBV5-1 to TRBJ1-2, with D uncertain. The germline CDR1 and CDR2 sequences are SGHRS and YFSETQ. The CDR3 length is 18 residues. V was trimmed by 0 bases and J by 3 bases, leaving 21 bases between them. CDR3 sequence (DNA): TGCGCCAGCAGCTTGGTCGGAGTGTTTTCACGGTCGGACTATGGCTACACCTTC. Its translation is CASSLVGVFSRSDYGYTF.

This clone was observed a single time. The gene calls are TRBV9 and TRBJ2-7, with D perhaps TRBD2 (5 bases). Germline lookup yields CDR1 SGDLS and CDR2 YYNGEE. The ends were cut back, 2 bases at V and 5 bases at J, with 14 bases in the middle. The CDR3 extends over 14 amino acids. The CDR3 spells CASSVTGDPNEQYF. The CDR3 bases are TGTGCCAGCAGCGTTACCGGGGATCCTAACGAGCAGTACTTC.

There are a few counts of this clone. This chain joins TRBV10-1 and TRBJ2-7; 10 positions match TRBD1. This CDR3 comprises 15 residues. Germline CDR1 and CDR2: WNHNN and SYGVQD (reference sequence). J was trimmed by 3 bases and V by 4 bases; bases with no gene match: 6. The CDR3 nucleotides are TGCGCCAGCAGTGCCGGGACAGGGGTAAACTACGAGCAGTACTTC. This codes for CASSAGTGVNYEQYF.

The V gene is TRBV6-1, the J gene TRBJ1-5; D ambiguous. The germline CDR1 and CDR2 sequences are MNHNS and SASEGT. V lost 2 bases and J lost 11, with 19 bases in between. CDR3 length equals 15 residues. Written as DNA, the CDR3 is TGTGCCAGCAGTGAATCGTTTTTCTCGTCTACGGCCCAGCATTTT. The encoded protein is CASSESFFSSTAQHF.

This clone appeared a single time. This CDR3 reads CASSDSRRDTEAFF. The CDR3 region has the DNA TGTGCCAGCAGTGACTCTAGGAGGGACACTGAAGCTTTCTTT. The chain joins TRBV6-4 to TRBJ1-1; D is undetermined. This CDR3 is 14 amino acids long. The germline V gene has CDR1 MRHNA and CDR2 SNTAGT. The ends were cut back, 0 bases at V and 3 bases at J, with 8 bases in the middle.